Presented here are 25 T cell receptor beta chains from one specimen sequenced in a study of T-cell memory formation after mild COVID-19. TCRdb used MiXCR to reprocess the 5' RACE reads, holding one entry per CDR3 protein. The sample holds some 330,000 distinct CDR3 sequences, under 25% seen once. The sample comprised PBMCs or a T cell subset sorted from them (not recorded which). These receptors originate from an adult woman who had mild COVID-19 (a few samples of this study predate the infection). Cell type and time point are not known.

As concerns this clonotype: Germline is not matched at one junction end, which may reflect a read error. CDR3 DNA: TGTGCCAGCAGCCTAGCTGGTAGCTTGATGGAGACCCAGTACTTC. It encodes CASSLAGSLMETQYF. The chain is built from TRBV7-2 and TRBJ2-5; tentatively, D is TRBD2 (5 bases). The germline CDR1 and CDR2 sequences are SGHTA and FQGNSA. The CDR3 is 15 amino acids.

The rearrangement links TRBV7-7 to TRBJ2-3, with a weak D call TRBD2 (5 bases). This CDR3 contains 16 residues. The V end was cut by 5 bases, the J end by 0 bases, with 15 bases between. Germline CDR1 and CDR2: SSHAT and FNYEAQ (reference sequence). The CDR3 protein is CASSQTPGLSTDTQYF. In DNA form, the CDR3 reads TGTGCCAGCAGCCAAACTCCCGGACTGAGCACAGATACGCAGTATTTT. The full variable domain, with the rest looked up from reference TRBV7-7 and TRBJ2-3, is GAGVSQSPRYKVTKRGQDVTLRCDPISSHATLYWYQQALGQGPEFLTYFNYEAQPDKSGLPSDRFSAERPEGSISTLTIQRTEQRDSAMYRCASSQTPGLSTDTQYFGPGTRLTVL.

This clonotype was counted between two and nine times. The chain carries TRBV20-1 and TRBJ2-1; 15 positions match TRBD2. The CDR3 totals 18 residues. J gave up 4 bases and V 5 bases, and 12 bases lay outside the gene matches. The germline V gene has CDR1 DFQATT and CDR2 SNEGSKA (reference sequence). The chain's CDR3 is CSALLGLAGGSNYNEQFF. The CDR3 coding sequence is TGCAGTGCTCTTCTTGGACTAGCGGGGGGGTCGAATTACAATGAGCAGTTCTTC.

This clonotype was detected many times. V usage is TRBV7-2 and J usage is TRBJ2-7, with TRBD2 identical over 11 bases. J gave up 4 bases and V 3 bases, and 11 bases lay outside the gene matches. The CDR3 length is 17 residues. Germline loops: CDR1 SGHTA, CDR2 FQGNSA. The CDR3 protein is CASSFPSSGRSRYEQYF. CDR3 bases: TGTGCCAGCAGCTTCCCCTCTAGCGGGAGGAGCCGGTACGAGCAGTACTTC.

The V gene is TRBV4-1, the J gene TRBJ1-1; 8 bases map to TRBD1. The trim removed 3 bases at V and 4 bases at J, leaving 7 bases unmatched. Germline CDR1 is MGHRA and CDR2 is YSYEKL. The length of the CDR3 is 15 residues. Here the CDR3 DNA reads TGCGCCAGCAGCCAGGCCCAGGGGGCGGGCACTGAAGCTTTCTTT. Protein: CASSQAQGAGTEAFF.

This clonotype has only a few counts. The chain recombines TRBV20-1 with TRBJ1-1, with a tentative D call TRBD1 (5 bases). This CDR3 is built from 14 residues. The germline gives CDR1 DFQATT, CDR2 SNEGSKA (reference sequence). V was cut by 4 bases and J by 1 base, with 13 bases left in between. CDR3 DNA sequence: TGCAGTGCTATAACCTTGACAGAGAACACTGAAGCTTTCTTT. This gives the protein CSAITLTENTEAFF.

CDR3 sequence reads: CASSLVPGTGQPQHF. The DNA of the CDR3 is TGTGCCAGCAGCTTAGTGCCAGGGACGGGCCAGCCCCAGCATTTT. This chain links TRBV7-2 with TRBJ1-5; tentative D call: TRBD1 (5 bases). CDR1 SGHTA and CDR2 FQGNSA come from the germline V gene. With 1 base removed from V and 7 bases from J, the gap between germline ends came to 14 bases. This CDR3 comprises 15 residues.

This clonotype was counted a few times. V is TRBV27 and J is TRBJ2-7, with TRBD1 as a possible D gene (5 bases). Germline V gene data show CDR1 as MNHEY and CDR2 as SMNVEV (reference sequence). The ends were cut back, 5 bases at V and 5 bases at J, with 16 bases in the middle. The CDR3 length is 14 residues. CDR3 bases: TGTGCCAGCAGTGTAGGGCAGGGTCACCACGAGCAGTACTTC. This translates into CASSVGQGHHEQYF.

The V and J genes are TRBV6-1 and TRBJ2-3; TRBD1 might be the D (6 bases). Trimming left V 6 bases short and J 3 bases short, with 13 bases between. Germline CDR1 MNHNS, CDR2 SASEGT. CDR3 length: 14 residues. CDR3 sequence reads: CASRTGGKTDTQYF. CDR3 sequence (DNA): TGTGCCAGCAGGACAGGAGGAAAGACAGATACGCAGTATTTT.

The chain links TRBV7-8 to TRBJ2-3; 7 nucleotides agree with TRBD1. CDR3 length equals 15 residues. In germline, CDR1 is SGHVS, CDR2 FQNEAQ. The V and J ends lost 4 bases and 2 bases, in that order; junction bases with no gene match: 6. The CDR3 sequence is CASSWNRGDTDTQYF. The DNA for the CDR3 is TGTGCCAGCAGCTGGAACAGGGGTGACACAGATACGCAGTATTTT.

The chain recombines TRBV18 with TRBJ2-6; TRBD2 is a possible D gene (5 bases). This CDR3 is 15 amino acids long. In germline, CDR1 is KGHSH, CDR2 LQKENI. Trimming pared 2 bases from V and 2 bases from J, leaving 7 bases between. CDR3 region: CASSPAGAGANVLTF. For the CDR3, the DNA is TGTGCCAGCTCACCAGCCGGGGCTGGGGCCAACGTCCTGACTTTC. Full variable domain (missing parts from reference TRBV18 and TRBJ2-6): NAGVMQNPRHLVRRRGQEARLRCSPMKGHSHVYWYRQLPEEGLKFMVYLQKENIIDESGMPKERFSAEFPKEGPSILRIQQVVRGDSAAYFCASSPAGAGANVLTFGAGSRLTVL.

The V gene is TRBV24-1, the J gene TRBJ2-5; D may correspond to TRBD1 or TRBD2 (5 bases each). V dropped 11 bases and J dropped 5 bases, with 14 bases sitting between them. Looked up from germline, CDR1 is KGHDR and CDR2 is SFDVKD. The CDR3 spans 12 residues. The CDR3 DNA reads as TGTGCCATCTCGAGGGGCAGGGAGACCCAGTACTTC. It codes for CAISRGRETQYF.

V is TRBV15 and J is TRBJ2-5; D not certain. The V gene's germline CDR1 is LNHNV and CDR2 YYDKDF (reference sequence). This CDR3 has 14 residues. Deletions cut 3 bases from V and 5 bases from J, with 13 bases between. Here the CDR3 reads CATSSGPGSETQYF. CDR3 nucleotides: TGTGCCACCAGCAGCGGGCCGGGCTCTGAGACCCAGTACTTC. The whole variable domain, filled in from reference TRBV15 and TRBJ2-5, reads DAMVIQNPRYQVTQFGKPVTLSCSQTLNHNVMYWYQQKSSQAPKLLFHYYDKDFNNEADTPDNFQSRRPNTSFCFLDIRSPGLGDTAMYLCATSSGPGSETQYFGPGTRLLVL.

This clonotype was seen many times. The genes are TRBV5-1 and TRBJ2-3; 13 bases are shared with TRBD2. CDR1 is SGHRS and CDR2 is YFSETQ in the germline V gene. There are 16 residues in the CDR3. V trimming: 4 bases; J trimming: 0 bases; junction bases outside the gene matches: 2. The CDR3 DNA reads TGCGCCAGCAGCCCGGGACTAGCGGGGAGCACAGATACGCAGTATTTT. The encoded protein is CASSPGLAGSTDTQYF.

The chain has TRBV7-9 and TRBJ2-1; 9 bases are a match to TRBD1. This CDR3 region has 13 residues. Germline assignment: CDR1 SEHNR and CDR2 FQNEAQ (reference sequence). Trimming cost V 6 bases and J 9 bases; bases outside gene matches: 6. The CDR3 coding sequence is TGTGCCAGCAGTGGGACAGGGTTTCGTGAGCAGTTCTTC. It specifies CASSGTGFREQFF.

The chain has TRBV7-3 and TRBJ2-2; 8 positions agree with TRBD2. CDR3 size: 17 residues. CDR1 is SGHTA, CDR2 FQGTGA, per germline. V shed 4 bases and J 5 bases; nucleotides not matched to a gene: 12. The CDR3 loop is CASSSPSGGLSTGELFF. The CDR3 nucleotides read TGTGCCAGCAGCTCCCCAAGCGGGGGCCTTTCTACCGGGGAGCTGTTTTTT. The full variable domain, in which reference TRBV7-3 and TRBJ2-2 provide the parts outside the CDR3, is GAGVSQTPSNKVTEKGKYVELRCDPISGHTALYWYRQSLGQGPEFLIYFQGTGAADDSGLPNDRFFAVRPEGSVSTLKIQRTERGDSAVYLCASSSPSGGLSTGELFFGEGSRLTVL.

This rearrangement joins TRBV10-3 to TRBJ2-7; D might be TRBD1 (6 bases). Germline loops: CDR1 ENHRY, CDR2 SYGVKD. V was shortened by 6 bases and J by 3 bases, with 12 bases between the two germline ends. The CDR3 has 13 amino acids. CDR3 in amino acids: CAIRGHEYYEQYF. CDR3 bases: TGTGCCATCAGGGGACATGAGTACTACGAGCAGTACTTC.

This clonotype showed up just a few times. The chain has TRBV20-1 and TRBJ2-7; 10 nucleotides align to TRBD2. This CDR3 contains 17 residues. V shed 8 bases and J 0 bases; nucleotides not matched to a gene: 16. Germline values: CDR1 DFQATT, CDR2 SNEGSKA (reference sequence). The CDR3, as DNA: TGCAGTCCCTTCAGGGGGCTAGCGGGAGTTTCCTCCTACGAGCAGTACTTC. Amino acids: CSPFRGLAGVSSYEQYF.

This clonotype was counted between two and nine times. The chain couples TRBV6-5 to TRBJ1-1; possible D gene TRBD1, 6 bases. The CDR3 is 13 residues long. V lost 2 bases to trimming and J lost 10 bases, with 14 bases between them. CDR1 and CDR2 from the germline V gene are MNHEY and SVGAGI. The CDR3 is CASSYPGTTGAFF. The CDR3 nucleotides are TGTGCCAGCAGTTACCCGGGGACGACAGGAGCTTTCTTT.

The chain uses TRBV5-1 and TRBJ1-6; D possibly corresponds to TRBD1 (5 bases). Trimming pared 4 bases from V and 9 bases from J, leaving 20 bases between. The CDR3 consists of 16 residues. Germline V gene sequence: CDR1 SGHRS, CDR2 YFSETQ. The CDR3 DNA follows: TGCGCCAGCAGCCCCTCAGGGAACCACTACCTTTCACCCCTCCACTTT. Its translation: CASSPSGNHYLSPLHF. Based on the CDR3 plus reference TRBV5-1 and TRBJ1-6, the full variable domain is KAGVTQTPRYLIKTRGQQVTLSCSPISGHRSVSWYQQTPGQGLQFLFEYFSETQRNKGNFPGRFSGRQFSNSRSEMNVSTLELGDSALYLCASSPSGNHYLSPLHFGNGTRLTVT.

The genes are TRBV10-3 and TRBJ1-1; 9 positions match TRBD1. The length of the CDR3 is 14 residues. In germline, CDR1 is ENHRY, CDR2 SYGVKD. The V and J ends lost 6 bases and 3 bases, in that order; junction bases with no gene match: 5. The CDR3 DNA reads as TGTGCCATCAGCCCTCGGACAGGGGACACTGAAGCTTTCTTT. This translates into CAISPRTGDTEAFF.

Concerning this clonotype: One end of the junction is discordant with germline, which a read error may explain. This chain links TRBV4-2 with TRBJ2-1; unclear D gene. The germline V gene has CDR1 LGHNA and CDR2 YNFKEQ. There are 13 residues in the CDR3. CDR3 DNA: TGTGCCAGCAGCCATGCGAACCCCCCTCAGGCAGTCTTC. Translated: CASSHANPPQAVF.

J is TRBJ2-1 and V is TRBV24-1; the match to TRBD2 covers 8 bases. This CDR3 contains 13 residues. Germline CDR1 KGHDR, CDR2 SFDVKD. Trimming took 5 bases from V and 7 from J; bases not matched to a gene: 3. The CDR3 sequence is CATSAGGLNEQFF. The CDR3 nucleotides are TGTGCCACCAGTGCGGGAGGGCTGAATGAGCAGTTCTTC.

Written as DNA, the CDR3 is TGTGCCACCAGTGATTTTTCTCAGGGTAGGGTCACAGATACGCAGTATTTT. Its translation is CATSDFSQGRVTDTQYF. The chain uses TRBV24-1 and TRBJ2-3, with D perhaps TRBD1 (5 bases). V was pared by 1 base and J by 2 bases, with 15 bases between. The CDR3 sequence is 17 residues long. Germline loops: CDR1 KGHDR, CDR2 SFDVKD.

V and J are TRBV20-1 and TRBJ2-7; D gene ambiguous. V lost 5 bases, J lost 0 bases, and 11 bases lay in between. Germline lookup yields CDR1 DFQATT and CDR2 SNEGSKA (reference sequence). The CDR3 contains 13 residues. DNA for the CDR3: TGCAGTGCTTTTGAGCGTAGCTCCTACGAGCAGTACTTC. Its translation: CSAFERSSYEQYF.